The 10 T cell receptor beta chains listed next were all sequenced from one sample in a study of blood T cell repertoires in COVID-19. The repertoire was sequenced with immunoSEQ multiplex PCR; TCRdb's copy has only in-frame clones and lacks some. The data contain 250,000 to 300,000 clones, 88% of them seen just once; the ten biggest clones take up around 10%. The sequenced material came from peripheral blood. The source of these receptors is a woman under 40 with COVID-19, enrolled during active disease.

The CDR3 nucleotides are TGTGCCAGCAGCCCTACGGGACTAGCGGGTGCCTACAATGAGCAGTTCTTC. Residues: CASSPTGLAGAYNEQFF. V usage is TRBV7-2 and J usage is TRBJ2-1; 12 bases match TRBD2. This CDR3 contains 17 residues. With V trimmed by 5 bases and J by 2 bases, 7 bases remained unmatched. Germline V gene lookup returns CDR1 SGHTA and CDR2 FQGNSA. The full variable domain, in which reference TRBV7-2 and TRBJ2-1 provide the parts outside the CDR3, is GAGVSQSPSNKVTEKGKDVELRCDPISGHTALYWYRQSLGQGLEFLIYFQGNSAPDKSGLPSDRFSAERTGGSVSTLTIQRTQQEDSAVYLCASSPTGLAGAYNEQFFGPGTRLTVL.

The chain couples TRBV9 to TRBJ2-3; 7 bases are shared with TRBD1. The CDR3 loop spans 16 amino acids. Per germline, CDR1 SGDLS and CDR2 YYNGEE. Trimming at V came to 4 bases and at J to 2 bases, leaving 10 bases not matched to a gene. The CDR3 bases are TGTGCCAGCAGCCATTTACAGGGGCTCAACACAGATACGCAGTATTTT. This gives the protein CASSHLQGLNTDTQYF.

The V gene is TRBV19, the J gene TRBJ2-7, with TRBD2 matching 9 bases. Germline V gene sequence: CDR1 LNHDA, CDR2 SQIVND (reference sequence). The CDR3 runs 17 residues. V shed 5 bases and J 6 bases; nucleotides not matched to a gene: 17. CDR3 residues: CASSSSKTSGGSGEQYF. In DNA form, the CDR3 reads TGTGCCAGTAGTTCCTCGAAGACTAGCGGAGGTTCAGGCGAGCAGTACTTC.

J is TRBJ2-1 and V is TRBV18; 10 nucleotides line up with TRBD2. The CDR3 runs 19 residues. V lost 2 bases to trimming and J lost 0 bases; unmatched junction nucleotides: 10. Germline V CDR1 and CDR2: KGHSH, LQKENI. CDR3 sequence (DNA): TGTGCCAGCTCACCAGGGGGAAGCGGGAGGGACAGCTCCTACAATGAGCAGTTCTTC. It is translated as CASSPGGSGRDSSYNEQFF.

This clone has more than one count but fewer than ten. J is TRBJ2-1 and V is TRBV6-2 or TRBV6-3; 14 bases align to TRBD2. The ends lost 4 bases at V and 6 bases at J; junction bases unmatched: 14. The CDR3 totals 19 residues. Germline V CDR1 and CDR2: MNHEY, SVGEGT. The DNA of the CDR3 is TGTGCCAGCAGTTTCTTCGGGACTAGCGGGAGAGCCTTGGGCAATGAGCAGTTCTTC. Its translation is CASSFFGTSGRALGNEQFF.

About this clone: A far more abundant clone sits one base away, making this likely a read error. The chain combines TRBV11-1 with TRBJ2-7; the match to TRBD1 covers 8 bases. This CDR3 has 13 residues. V lost 4 bases, J lost 4 bases, and 3 bases stayed unmatched. The germline V gene has CDR1 SGHAT and CDR2 FQDESV (reference sequence). In DNA form, the CDR3 reads TGTGCCAGCAGCTCCCGGGACAGGTACGAGCAGTACTTC. Translating it yields CASSSRDRYEQYF.

This chain connects TRBV11-2 to TRBJ1-5; D unresolved. V shed 5 bases and J shed 11 bases, with 16 bases lying between them. In germline, CDR1 is SGHAT, CDR2 FQNNGV. The CDR3 runs 13 residues. The CDR3 region is CASSPEATSTQHF. CDR3 in DNA: TGTGCCAGCAGCCCCGAAGCGACTTCGACCCAGCATTTT. Together with reference TRBV11-2 and TRBJ1-5, the CDR3 gives the full variable domain: EAGVAQSPRYKIIEKRQSVAFWCNPISGHATLYWYQQILGQGPKLLIQFQNNGVVDDSQLPKDRFSAERLKGVDSTLKIQPAKLEDSAVYLCASSPEATSTQHFGDGTRLSIL.

The count of this clone is one. The chain is built from TRBV29-1 and TRBJ2-3, with 12 nucleotides matching TRBD1. The V segment lost 6 bases and the J segment 4 bases; nucleotides outside the gene matches: 5. Germline V gene sequence: CDR1 SQVTM, CDR2 ANQGSEA. This CDR3 spans 14 amino acids. This CDR3 reads CSVGTGGFADTQYF. The CDR3 DNA follows: TGCAGCGTCGGGACAGGGGGCTTCGCAGATACGCAGTATTTT.

The V and J genes are TRBV10-2 and TRBJ1-5; TRBD1 aligns across 8 bases. CDR3 length: 13 residues. Germline CDR1 reads WSHSY; CDR2 reads SAAADI. J gave up 6 bases and V 2 bases, and 0 bases lay outside the gene matches. The CDR3, as DNA: TGCGCCAGCAGTGAGGGACAGGGTCAGCCCCAGCATTTT. It yields the protein CASSEGQGQPQHF.

On this clone itself: Other DNA sequences from this sample encode an identical CDR3 as well. The chain combines TRBV5-1 with TRBJ2-2, with 8 bases identical to TRBD2. Germline V lookup: CDR1 SGHRS, CDR2 YFSETQ. Trimming at V came to 2 bases and at J to 1 base, leaving 1 base not matched to a gene. CDR3 length equals 15 residues. The CDR3 DNA reads as TGCGCCAGCAGCTTAGCGGGAGTGAACACCGGGGAGCTGTTTTTT. Translation: CASSLAGVNTGELFF.